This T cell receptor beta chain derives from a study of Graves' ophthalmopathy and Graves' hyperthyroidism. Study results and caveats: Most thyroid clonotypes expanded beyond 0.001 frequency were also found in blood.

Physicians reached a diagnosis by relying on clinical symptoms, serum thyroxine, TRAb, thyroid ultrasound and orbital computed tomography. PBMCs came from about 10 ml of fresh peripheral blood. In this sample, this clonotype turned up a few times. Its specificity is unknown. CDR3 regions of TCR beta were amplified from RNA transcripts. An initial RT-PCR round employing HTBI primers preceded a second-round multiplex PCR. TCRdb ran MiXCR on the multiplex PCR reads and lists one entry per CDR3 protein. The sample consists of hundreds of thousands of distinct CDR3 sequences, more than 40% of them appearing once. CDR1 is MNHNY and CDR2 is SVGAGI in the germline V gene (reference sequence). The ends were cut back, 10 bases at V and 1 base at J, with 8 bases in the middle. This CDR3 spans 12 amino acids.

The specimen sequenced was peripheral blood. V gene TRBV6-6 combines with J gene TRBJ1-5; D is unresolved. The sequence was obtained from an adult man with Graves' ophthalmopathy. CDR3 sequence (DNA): TGTGCCAAGCTGGGGAGCAATCAGCCCCAGCATTTT. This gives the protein CAKLGSNQPQHF.